This TCR beta chain comes out of a study of radiotherapy plus CTLA-4 blockade in lung cancer. Notes on the study in general: Radiotherapy with ipilimumab was followed by blood expansion of tumor-derived clones.

V lost 1 base, J lost 3 bases, and 5 bases stayed unmatched. The CDR3 runs 15 residues. The germline gives CDR1 SGHAT, CDR2 FQNNGV. Assay used: immunoSEQ multiplex PCR; TCRdb lists only in-frame clones, some missing. The profile shows tens of thousands of clones, more than 75% of them singletons. As regards this clone: Its antigen is undetermined.

This specimen consisted of peripheral blood, obtained from a patient treated with radiotherapy plus ipilimumab. The V call is TRBV11-2, the J call TRBJ1-2; 7 nucleotides align to TRBD1. This sequence originates from a human donor with non-small cell lung cancer that progressed on radiotherapy plus ipilimumab. The CDR3 loop reads CASSLAGTEYYGYTF. DNA of the CDR3: TGTGCCAGCAGCTTAGCCGGGACAGAGTACTATGGCTACACCTTC.